What follows are 18 T cell receptor beta chains derived from one specimen sequenced in a study of blood T cells in healthy people across ages. For the second PCR, which ran for 7 to 11 cycles, a sample-barcoded 5' primer and a J-beta primer mix were used. TCRdb passed the 5' RACE reads through MiXCR, listing each CDR3 protein once. The repertoire consists of approximately 800,000 distinct CDR3 sequences, with about half occurring once and the leading ten covering around 18%. Material: blood. Receptors originate from an elderly man in good health.

The rearrangement joins TRBV5-1 to TRBJ2-3; 12 bases align to TRBD1. Trimming removed 5 bases from V and 5 bases from J; junction bases left unmatched: 9. Germline CDR1 and CDR2: SGHRS and YFSETQ. The CDR3 runs to 16 residues. Here the CDR3 DNA reads TGCGCCAGCAGTTCACCGGGACAGGGGGCAGGAGATACGCAGTATTTT. The encoded protein is CASSSPGQGAGDTQYF.

The rearrangement links TRBV6-6 to TRBJ1-5; TRBD1 is a possible D gene (5 bases). V lost 7 bases, J lost 3 bases, and 13 bases lay in between. Germline V CDR1 and CDR2: MNHNY, SVGAGI (reference sequence). The CDR3 is 14 residues long. CDR3: CASKSTGDNQPQHF. The CDR3 DNA follows: TGTGCCAGCAAGTCAACAGGCGACAATCAGCCCCAGCATTTT.

This chain joins TRBV5-1 and TRBJ2-1, with 8 bases lining up with TRBD2. The CDR3 runs to 16 residues. Germline V lookup: CDR1 SGHRS, CDR2 YFSETQ. The trim removed 0 bases at V and 7 bases at J, leaving 9 bases unmatched. CDR3 loop: CASSLAGPSGPNEQFF. In DNA, the CDR3 is TGCGCCAGCAGCTTGGCCGGGCCTAGCGGGCCTAATGAGCAGTTCTTC.

The DNA for the CDR3 is TGTGCCAGCAGTGAGCTAGCGGGAAGAGAGACCCAGTACTTC. This gives the protein CASSELAGRETQYF. The gene calls are TRBV6-1 and TRBJ2-5, with TRBD2 matching over 9 bases. Trimming cost V 3 bases and J 4 bases; bases outside gene matches: 3. Germline V gene sequence: CDR1 MNHNS, CDR2 SASEGT. CDR3 length: 14 residues.

This clonotype has more than one count but fewer than ten. V usage is TRBV20-1 and J usage is TRBJ2-7, with TRBD2 matching 7 bases. V shed 5 bases and J 0 bases; nucleotides not matched to a gene: 7. The CDR3 sequence is 14 residues long. Germline CDR1 and CDR2: DFQATT and SNEGSKA (reference sequence). The CDR3 sequence: CSALPGGGSYEQYF. CDR3 sequence (DNA): TGCAGTGCTCTCCCGGGGGGTGGCTCCTACGAGCAGTACTTC.

This clonotype was seen repeatedly, ten times or more. The chain couples TRBV12-3 or TRBV12-4 to TRBJ2-3; 11 nucleotides align to TRBD2. Trimming took 8 bases from V and 6 from J; bases not matched to a gene: 4. The CDR3 covers 13 residues. Here the CDR3 DNA reads TGTGCCAGCGGGACTAGCGGCCAGGATACGCAGTATTTT. It yields the protein CASGTSGQDTQYF.

This clonotype was seen a handful of times. The rearrangement links TRBV7-2 to TRBJ2-5, with a weak D call TRBD1 (5 bases). This CDR3 region has 17 residues. Germline assignment: CDR1 SGHTA and CDR2 FQGNSA. V lost 5 bases and J 0 bases, leaving 19 bases between the germline ends. The chain's CDR3 is CASSPGSRWGYQETQYF. In DNA form, the CDR3 reads TGTGCCAGCAGCCCGGGTAGTAGGTGGGGCTACCAAGAGACCCAGTACTTC.

As concerns this clonotype: The junction differs from germline at one of its ends, possibly a read error. The chain links TRBV18 to TRBJ2-7; TRBD1 matches at 10 bases. This CDR3 is 14 amino acids long. Germline lookup yields CDR1 KGHSH and CDR2 LQKENI. The CDR3 is CASSPRTGGYGQYF. The CDR3 nucleotides read TGTGCCAGCTCACCTAGGACAGGGGGTTACGGGCAGTACTTC.

This rearrangement joins TRBV28 to TRBJ2-5; D unclear. TRBJ2-7 matches the DNA end more closely, so the J call is doubtful. Germline CDR1 reads MDHEN; CDR2 reads SYDVKM. CDR3 size: 13 residues. The chain's CDR3 is CASIAGSTYEQYF. The CDR3 nucleotides are TGTGCCAGCATCGCCGGGTCGACCTACGAGCAGTACTTC.

V gene TRBV6-2 or TRBV6-3 combines with J gene TRBJ2-7; 12 bases agree with TRBD1. Germline V lookup: CDR1 MNHEY, CDR2 SVGEGT. J lost 7 bases, V lost 5 bases, and 6 bases had no gene match. This CDR3 comprises 14 residues. The CDR3 region is CASSGTGGTWEQYF. The CDR3 bases are TGTGCCAGCAGTGGGACAGGGGGCACCTGGGAGCAGTACTTC.

The sample holds one count of this clonotype. This chain joins TRBV20-1 and TRBJ2-5; 10 bases line up with TRBD1. Germline trimming cut 5 bases from V and 11 bases from J; bases unmatched to any gene: 14. There are 14 residues in the CDR3. Germline values: CDR1 DFQATT, CDR2 SNEGSKA (reference sequence). The CDR3 DNA is TGCAGTGCTCGAATGGACAGGGGGTACAATGAGCAGTACTTC. It is translated as CSARMDRGYNEQYF.

This clonotype was counted ten times or more. This sequence joins TRBV7-2 and TRBJ2-1; 7 bases map to TRBD2. The CDR3 contains 15 residues. CDR1 SGHTA and CDR2 FQGNSA come from the germline V gene. Losses at the gene ends were 1 base for V and 3 bases for J; bases not matched to a gene: 3. The CDR3 here is CASSLEASGYNEQFF. The CDR3 region has the DNA TGTGCCAGCAGCTTAGAGGCTAGCGGCTACAATGAGCAGTTCTTC.

The V call is TRBV29-1, the J call TRBJ1-1; D is perhaps TRBD1 (5 bases). Trimming stripped 3 bases from V and 0 bases from J, with 11 bases between. This CDR3 is built from 14 residues. Germline values: CDR1 SQVTM, CDR2 ANQGSEA. DNA for the CDR3: TGCAGCGTTGATAGGGGTCGGGTGAACACTGAAGCTTTCTTT. Its protein product is CSVDRGRVNTEAFF.

The gene calls are TRBV6-2 or TRBV6-3 and TRBJ2-2; 9 bases line up with TRBD1. The CDR3 length is 17 residues. Germline-derived CDR1 and CDR2 are MNHEY and SVGEGT. The ends lost 2 bases at V and 0 bases at J; junction bases unmatched: 4. CDR3 coding DNA: TGTGCCAGCAGTTACCTGGGGACAGGGCCGAACACCGGGGAGCTGTTTTTT. Amino acids: CASSYLGTGPNTGELFF.

At least ten counts were recorded for this clonotype. CDR3 in DNA: TGTGCCAGCAGTGCACAGGGGTGGGACGAGCAGTACTTC. Residues: CASSAQGWDEQYF. The V and J genes are TRBV28 and TRBJ2-7, with TRBD1 identical over 7 bases. CDR3 length equals 13 residues. Germline CDR1 and CDR2: MDHEN and SYDVKM. V lost 5 bases, J lost 5 bases, and 6 bases stayed unmatched.

This clonotype was seen once. CDR3 bases: TGTGCCAGCAGTTTAGGACAGGGTATCAGGTTTTTT. Translated, it gives CASSLGQGIRFF. J is TRBJ1-4 and V is TRBV12-3 or TRBV12-4, with TRBD1 matching 7 bases. Trimming took 1 base from V and 16 from J; bases not matched to a gene: 6. The CDR3 is made up of 12 amino acids.

The chain has TRBV21-1 and TRBJ2-1; no check of the table's D call, TRBD2, against the DNA was made. TRBV21-1 is a pseudogene. CDR3 length equals 16 residues. The CDR3 loop is CASSKTSGRLADEQFF. CDR3 sequence (DNA): TGTGCCAGCAGCAAGACTAGCGGGAGATTGGCGGATGAGCAGTTCTTC.

This clonotype was seen only a few times. This rearrangement joins TRBV2 to TRBJ2-7; 7 bases align to TRBD1. The CDR3 extends over 16 amino acids. Germline values: CDR1 SNHLY, CDR2 FYNNEI. The junction had 17 bases not matched to a gene; V was cut back by 5 bases and J by 7 bases. CDR3 in amino acids: CASSMGNRGGGHEQYF. As DNA, the CDR3 is TGTGCCAGCAGTATGGGAAACAGGGGCGGCGGGCATGAGCAGTACTTC.